Here is one T cell receptor (beta chain) with its context. This receptor's antigen is unknown. No qualities accompany the bases; no much larger clone lies one base away. The data belong to a study of response to subunit inactivated influenza vaccine (dated by TCRdb to the late 2010s). Turning to the overall study: To follow how T cells responded to a trivalent subunit inactivated influenza vaccine, the researchers relied on deep quantitative profiling of the T cell receptor repertoire.

The CDR3 contains 11 residues, cysteine and phenylalanine counted. The kept DNA is CDR3 alone, 33 bases in frame from the first base. Taken from the germline V gene (reference sequence), the CDR1 and CDR2 loops are LNHDA and SQIVND. The V end loses 11 bases and the J end loses 5 bases, and a stretch of 9 bases separates them. Beyond this particular receptor, the publication reports: It was suggested by the authors that each seasonal influenza vaccination may recruit only a limited number of new T cells.

Library preparation used RT-PCR. The instrument was an Illumina HiSeq 2500. TCRdb itself trimmed the public reads at Q25 with fastp, ran MiXCR and retained productive beta chains. When rows share a CDR3 protein, they turn into one entry using the most common DNA and genes. The sample table holds about 540,000 distinct CDR3 sequences, of which roughly 23% were seen once. Approximately 2.9% of the sample is in the top ten clones. The data were also submitted as part of a second study, on T cells expressing NK-cell markers. Per the second study: TCR beta cDNA libraries were made by 5'RACE template switching that added a universal primer site and unique molecular identifiers. In sorted CD3+CD56+NKG2C+, CD3+CD56+NKG2C- and CD3+CD56-NKG2C+ T-cell subsets from several donors, TCR beta-chain repertoires were profiled. Of the eight sequenced donors, seven were found to be HCMV-seropositive and one was found to be HCMV-seronegative. In several experiments an anti-gammadeltaTCR antibody was added to restrict sorting to alphabetaTCR-expressing T cells. For roughly six donors, the dominant CD3+CD56+NKG2C+ clonotypes were among the top 10 CD8+ clonotypes and accounted for roughly 1.0-8% of CD8+ T cells. Those dominant clonotypes were again the most abundant among CD3+CD56-NKG2C+ cells in a few donors, at roughly 25-60.1%. Whether the expanded NKG2C-expressing T cell clones were specific for HCMV antigens remained unclear. The eight sequenced donors were randomly selected healthy volunteers, three men and five women. To determine HCMV serostatus, a commercial ELISA kit was used to detect HCMV-specific IgG in serum. Peripheral blood mononuclear cells were isolated from blood by Ficoll density gradient centrifugation. Using Miltenyi isolation kits, CD4+ and CD8+ T cells were isolated from PBMC through magnetic immunoseparation. Priming for cDNA synthesis came from the TCR beta constant segment, and two successive PCR amplification steps followed. Sequencing of the libraries produced 2 x 150 bp reads on Illumina HiSeq 2000/2500, MiSeq or NextSeq. MIGEC was used to demultiplex reads and group reads by UMI, and MiTCR was used to assemble and quantify clonotypes. To exclude erroneous sequences, any TCR cDNA sequence not supported by at least two reads was discarded. Downstream repertoire analysis used the tcR package, and clonotypes were matched across fractions by CDR3 nucleotide sequence plus V segment. VDJmatch was used to annotate antigen specificity against VDJdb, with one amino acid substitution allowed in CDR3.

This TCR came from a man over 45 who received an inactivated influenza vaccine. Donor details come from another sample of the same person, matched by shared clones. The material was CD4+ T cells sorted from PBMCs, obtained roughly 12 days after vaccination. This chain is built from TRBV19 and TRBJ2-2; confidence is insufficient to name the D gene. CDR3 region: CAPLRTGELFF. In nucleotides, the sequence is TGTGCCCCCCTCCGAACCGGGGAGCTGTTTTTT.